This T cell receptor beta chain appears in the sequencing data of a study of Graves' ophthalmopathy and Graves' hyperthyroidism. General study results and limits: Ophthalmopathy cases were distinguished from stable hyperthyroidism by a 13-signature model, reaching about 85% sensitivity and approximately 83% specificity. Blood also carried most expanded thyroid clonotypes exceeding 0.001 frequency.

This clonotype was recorded at least ten times. Its antigen is unidentified. Hyperthyroidism patients were newly diagnosed, ill under 2 months, and aged 18 to 65 years. RNA served as the template for amplifying TCR beta CDR3 regions. RT-PCR with HTBI primers came first, then second-round multiplex PCR. TCRdb re-derived calls from the multiplex PCR reads in MiXCR, one entry per CDR3 protein. Of about 550,000 distinct CDR3 sequences in the sample, 39% were seen once. This sequence originates from an adult man with Graves' hyperthyroidism. The specimen sequenced was peripheral blood or thyroid tissue (not recorded which).

The CDR3: CASSQGGTNAGETQYF. The CDR3 DNA reads TGCGCCAGCAGCCAAGGAGGTACGAACGCCGGGGAGACCCAGTACTTC. The genes are TRBV4-1 and TRBJ2-5, with no clear D. V lost 1 base to trimming and J lost 5 bases, with 17 bases between them. The germline V gene has CDR1 MGHRA and CDR2 YSYEKL. The CDR3 length is 16 residues.